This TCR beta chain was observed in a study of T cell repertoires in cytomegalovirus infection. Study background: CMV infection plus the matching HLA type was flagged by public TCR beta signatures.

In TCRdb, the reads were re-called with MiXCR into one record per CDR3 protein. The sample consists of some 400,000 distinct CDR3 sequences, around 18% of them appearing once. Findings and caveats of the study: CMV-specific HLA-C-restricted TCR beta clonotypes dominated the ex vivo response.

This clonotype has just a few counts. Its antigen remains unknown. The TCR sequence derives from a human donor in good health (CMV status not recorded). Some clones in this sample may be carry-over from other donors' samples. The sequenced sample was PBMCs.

The CDR3 region has the DNA TGTGCCAGCAGTGGGAAGGTCGGGAACGAGCAGTTCTTC. Protein: CASSGKVGNEQFF. This rearrangement joins TRBV6-4 to TRBJ2-1; D might be TRBD2 (5 bases). With 4 bases removed from V and 10 bases from J, the gap between germline ends came to 14 bases. This CDR3 is 13 amino acids long. The germline gives CDR1 MRHNA, CDR2 SNTAGT.